This is a list of T cell receptor beta chains from one sample in a study of control samples from healthy donors and cancer patients. The protocol was immunoSEQ multiplex PCR, while the TCRdb copy is restricted to in-frame clones and leaves out a portion. This table holds over 150,000 clones, approximately 91% found once. Source material: blood. The receptors derive from a woman aged 40 to 50 in good health. Each CDR3 is given with its conserved first and last residue. The order of the fields is J gene, clone size, D gene, V gene, CDR3 protein, CDR3 DNA. D genes are given only for firm matches. Clone size appears in some rows only: once, few, many, or a class for an expanded clone.

>TRBJ2-1|.|.|TRBV6-5
CASSPVDSSYNEQFF
TGTGCCAGCAGTCCTGTCGATAGCTCCTACAATGAGCAGTTCTTC
>TRBJ2-1|.|.|TRBV3-1/TRBV3-2
CASSLKNEQFF
TGTGCCAGCAGCCTGAAGAATGAGCAGTTCTTC
>TRBJ1-1|.|.|TRBV19
CASRSRRTGNTEAFF
TGTGCCAGTAGATCCAGGCGTACTGGGAACACTGAAGCTTTCTTT
>TRBJ2-7|.|TRBD2|TRBV4-1
CASSPSGRGSAYEQYF
TGCGCCAGCAGCCCGTCTGGGCGGGGGAGCGCCTACGAGCAGTACTTC
>TRBJ1-4|.|.|TRBV7-3
CASSSQGGDEKLFF
TGTGCCAGCAGCTCTCAGGGAGGCGATGAAAAACTGTTTTTT
>TRBJ1-2|.|.|TRBV21-1
CASSKHGGGRYGYTF
TGTGCCAGCAGCAAACACGGTGGGGGGCGCTATGGCTACACCTTC
>TRBJ1-5|.|.|TRBV2
CASSDGGGSNQPQHF
TGTGCCAGCAGTGACGGCGGAGGTAGCAATCAGCCCCAGCATTTT
>TRBJ2-2|once|.|TRBV3-1/TRBV3-2
CASSPWGVMNTGELFF
TGTGCCAGCAGCCCCTGGGGGGTAATGAACACCGGGGAGCTGTTTTTT
>TRBJ1-1|.|.|TRBV12-3/TRBV12-4
CASSFQRSTEAFF
TGTGCCAGCAGTTTTCAGCGGAGCACTGAAGCTTTCTTT
>TRBJ1-1|.|.|TRBV19
CASSAIQEVSTEAFF
TGTGCCAGTAGTGCCATACAGGAGGTGAGCACTGAAGCTTTCTTT
>TRBJ1-6|.|.|TRBV27
CASSIGHDSPLHF
TGTGCCAGCAGTATCGGACACGATTCACCCCTCCACTTT
>TRBJ2-1|.|.|TRBV7-9
CASSHTRDAAYNEQFF
TGTGCCAGCAGCCATACACGGGACGCTGCCTACAATGAGCAGTTCTTC
>TRBJ2-2|.|.|TRBV10-3
CAISESLSPGELFF
TGTGCCATCAGTGAGTCTCTTAGCCCCGGGGAGCTGTTTTTT
>TRBJ2-7|.|TRBD2|TRBV6-5
CASSRLAHGSYEQYF
TGTGCCAGCAGCCGACTAGCCCATGGCTCCTACGAGCAGTACTTC
>TRBJ2-7|.|.|TRBV5-1
CASSFGREYEQYF
TGCGCCAGCAGCTTCGGCAGAGAGTACGAGCAGTACTTC
>TRBJ1-2|.|.|TRBV28
CASSLGYDYGYTF
TGTGCCAGCAGTTTGGGGTACGACTATGGCTACACCTTC
>TRBJ2-6|.|.|TRBV5-8
CASSLYSGSGANVLTF
TGTGCCAGCAGCTTGTATTCAGGATCTGGGGCCAACGTCCTGACTTTC
>TRBJ2-2|.|TRBD2|TRBV5-6
CASSKLQGSGGLNTGELFF
TGTGCCAGCAGCAAATTACAGGGTAGCGGGGGGCTGAACACCGGGGAGCTGTTTTTT
>TRBJ1-2|.|.|TRBV5-4
CASSRAQGEEGYTF
TGTGCCAGCAGCCGGGCCCAGGGCGAGGAGGGCTACACCTTC
>TRBJ2-7|once|.|TRBV27
CASSLGAERSEQYF
TGTGCCAGCAGTTTAGGAGCCGAGCGGTCCGAGCAGTACTTC